This TCR beta chain was sequenced in a study of T cells expressing NK-cell markers. The CDR3 length is 12 residues. Germline V gene sequence: CDR1 SNHLY, CDR2 FYNNEI. In generating TCR beta cDNA, 5'RACE template switching with UMIs was used. Reprocessing the 5' RACE reads, TCRdb reports a single entry for every CDR3 protein and omits DNA. The table lists 300,000 to 500,000 distinct CDR3 sequences. Study conclusions and caveats: One observes that, in several donors, these clonotypes were also the leading ones within the CD3+CD56-NKG2C+ fraction.

On this clonotype: The antigen is undetermined.

The rearrangement links TRBV2 to TRBJ2-5; without DNA, the TCRdb call of TRBD2 cannot be checked. This receptor was obtained from a woman in her forties or fifties in good health. Sample: blood T cells: a sorted CD56 or NKG2C T cell subset, CD4+ or CD8+ T cells, or bulk PBMC T cells (not recorded which). CDR3 sequence reads: CAGSGRDGTQYF. Using reference TRBV2 and TRBJ2-5 for the parts outside the CDR3, the full variable domain is EPEVTQTPSHQVTQMGQEVILRCVPISNHLYFYWYRQILGQKVEFLVSFYNNEISEKSEIFDDQFSVERPDGSNFTLKIRSTKLEDSAMYFCAGSGRDGTQYFGPGTRLLVL.